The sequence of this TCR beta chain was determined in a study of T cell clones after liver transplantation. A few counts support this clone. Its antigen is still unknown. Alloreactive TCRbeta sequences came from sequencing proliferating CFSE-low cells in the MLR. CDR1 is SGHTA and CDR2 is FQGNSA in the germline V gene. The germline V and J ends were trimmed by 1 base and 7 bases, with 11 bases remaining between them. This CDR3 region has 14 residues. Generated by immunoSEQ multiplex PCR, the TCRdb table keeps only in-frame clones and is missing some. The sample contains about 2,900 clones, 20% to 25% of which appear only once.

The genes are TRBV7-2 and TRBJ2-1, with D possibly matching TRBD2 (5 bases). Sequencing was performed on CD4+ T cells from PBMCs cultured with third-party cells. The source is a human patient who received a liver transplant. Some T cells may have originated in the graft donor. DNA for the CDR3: TGTGCCAGCAGCTTAGAGGCTAGCCGAAATGAGCAGTTCTTC. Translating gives CASSLEASRNEQFF.